The 6 T cell receptor beta chains below were found in one sample sequenced in a study of cytomegalovirus exposure and HLA in healthy donors. Vbeta (60) and Jbeta (13) primers were used in the PCR. Profiled with immunoSEQ multiplex PCR; TCRdb holds only in-frame clones, not every one. The table has 120,000 or so clones, around 76% seen once. What was sequenced was PBMCs. These receptors all come from a middle-aged man in good health and CMV-seropositive.

The table lists this clone with a few counts. This chain links TRBV7-9 with TRBJ2-5; a possible D gene is TRBD2 (6 bases). This CDR3 region has 14 residues. Germline V gene lookup returns CDR1 SEHNR and CDR2 FQNEAQ (reference sequence). V was cut by 8 bases and J by 1 base, with 14 bases left in between. The CDR3 reads CASAGRRAQETQYF. Written as DNA, the CDR3 is TGTGCCAGCGCAGGGAGGAGGGCCCAAGAGACCCAGTACTTC.

The chain combines TRBV19 with TRBJ1-2, with TRBD1 matching 12 bases. Germline lookup yields CDR1 LNHDA and CDR2 SQIVND (reference sequence). After removal of 4 bases from V and 4 bases from J, the junction contained 16 bases not matched to a gene. CDR3 length: 19 residues. The CDR3: CASSTHFAGTGGVAYGYTF. The CDR3 nucleotides are TGTGCCAGTAGTACCCATTTCGCCGGGACAGGGGGCGTCGCCTATGGCTACACCTTC. The whole variable domain, remainder taken from reference TRBV19 and TRBJ1-2, is DGGITQSPKYLFRKEGQNVTLSCEQNLNHDAMYWYRQDPGQGLRLIYYSQIVNDFQKGDIAEGYSVSREKKESFPLTVTSAQKNPTAFYLCASSTHFAGTGGVAYGYTFGSGTRLTVV.

This clone was counted between two and nine times. The V call is TRBV27, the J call TRBJ2-3; 14 bases match TRBD2. V was clipped by 6 bases and J by 2 bases; unmatched bases: 7. The length of the CDR3 is 17 residues. Germline values: CDR1 MNHEY, CDR2 SMNVEV (reference sequence). CDR3 nucleotide sequence: TGTGCCAGCAGGTCGACTAGCGGGAGGGAGAACACAGATACGCAGTATTTT. Translation: CASRSTSGRENTDTQYF.

The genes are TRBV9 and TRBJ2-7; D not resolved. Between the trimmed V and J ends, which lost 3 bases and 3 bases, there was a span of 10 bases. CDR1 and CDR2 (germline): SGDLS, YYNGEE. CDR3 size: 13 residues. Here the CDR3 reads CASSATGYYEQYF. The CDR3 bases are TGTGCCAGCAGCGCCACGGGTTACTACGAGCAGTACTTC.

As DNA, the CDR3 is TGTGCCAGCAGCCCGACAGTCGATCAGCCCCAGCATTTT. Translation: CASSPTVDQPQHF. The chain combines TRBV6-5 with TRBJ1-5; possible D gene TRBD1, 5 bases. V was cut by 6 bases and J by 5 bases, with 11 bases left in between. Germline V CDR1 and CDR2: MNHEY, SVGAGI. There are 13 residues in the CDR3.

The chain carries TRBV6-6 and TRBJ2-1, with D unresolved. The germline CDR1 and CDR2 sequences are MNHNY and SVGAGI (reference sequence). Trimming took off 2 bases at V and 9 bases at J, with 5 bases between the two ends. The CDR3 is 11 amino acids. Written as DNA, the CDR3 is TGTGCCAGCAGTTACGTAGCTGAGCAGTTCTTC. This gives the protein CASSYVAEQFF.